This T cell receptor beta chain was obtained from a study of beta chain features in type 1 diabetes. Study as a whole: Patients and healthy donors were similar in age, gender and cell yields.

Details on this clone: The antigen remains unidentified.

Expressed TCRB transcripts got sequenced, as all isolated RNA was reverse transcribed. TCRdb's table, derived via immunoSEQ multiplex PCR, lists solely in-frame clones and lacks some. The sample holds 900,000 or so clones, 17% seen once. Study findings and constraints: In every one of the four CD4+ subsets, TCRB CDR3s were moderately but significantly shorter in Type 1 diabetes patients. Compared to healthy donors, patients appeared to have naive, central memory and Treg TCRB repertoires that were more alike.

The CDR3 has 13 amino acids. Trimming removed 6 bases from V and 2 bases from J; junction bases left unmatched: 3. Germline V CDR1 and CDR2: MNHNS, SASEGT. Central memory, naive, regulatory and stem cell-like memory CD4+ cells were sorted by CD45RO/CCR7/CD25/CD127/CD95/CD27. The V and J genes are TRBV6-1 and TRBJ2-7; 8 bases fit TRBD1. This clonotype was obtained from a young woman in good health. The sample taken for sequencing was naive CD4+ T cells from blood. The CDR3 DNA follows: TGTGCCAGCAGGACGACAGGGGCCTACGAGCAGTACTTC. Encoded protein: CASRTTGAYEQYF.